The clone carrying this TCR beta chain was observed a few times. Its antigen is not known. This record comes from a study of beta chain features in type 1 diabetes. Study-wide points: For Type 1 diabetes patients, all four CD4+ subsets carried TCRB CDR3s that were moderately but significantly shorter. Insertions were fewer and deletions more numerous at VDJ junctions in type 1 diabetes patients.

Trimming removed 6 bases from V and 7 bases from J, with 10 bases in between. The CDR3 sequence is 13 residues long. The germline V gene encodes CDR1 SNHLY and CDR2 FYNNEI. CD4+ naive, central memory, regulatory and stem cell-like memory cells were sorted via CD45RO/CCR7/CD25/CD127/CD95/CD27. Expressed TCRB transcripts were sequenced because the entire RNA isolate underwent reverse transcription. TCRdb keeps only in-frame clones here, not all; method: immunoSEQ multiplex PCR. The sample contains 65,000 to 85,000 clones, 45% to 50% of which appear only once. Sequencing was carried out using central memory CD4+ T cells from blood. The V call is TRBV2, the J call TRBJ1-6; D uncertain. This TCR was recovered from a man between 25 and 39 years old with type 1 diabetes. The CDR3 loop is CASRVRENSPLHF. CDR3 DNA sequence: TGTGCCAGCAGAGTACGGGAGAATTCACCCCTCCACTTT.